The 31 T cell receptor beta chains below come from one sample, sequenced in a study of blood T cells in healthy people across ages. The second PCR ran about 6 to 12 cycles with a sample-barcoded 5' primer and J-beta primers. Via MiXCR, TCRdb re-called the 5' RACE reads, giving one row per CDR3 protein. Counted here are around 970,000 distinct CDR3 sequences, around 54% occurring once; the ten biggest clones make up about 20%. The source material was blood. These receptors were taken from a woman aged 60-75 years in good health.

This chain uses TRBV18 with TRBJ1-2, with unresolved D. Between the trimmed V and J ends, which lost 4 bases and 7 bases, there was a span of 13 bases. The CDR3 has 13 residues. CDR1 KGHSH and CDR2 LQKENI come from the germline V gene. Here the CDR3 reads CASSQTLSGGYTF. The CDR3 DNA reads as TGTGCCAGCTCACAAACACTGAGCGGTGGCTACACCTTC.

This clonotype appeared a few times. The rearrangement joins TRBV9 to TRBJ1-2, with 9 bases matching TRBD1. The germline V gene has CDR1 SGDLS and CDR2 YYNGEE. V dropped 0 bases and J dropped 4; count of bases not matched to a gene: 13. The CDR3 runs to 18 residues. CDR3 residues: CASSVATRQGVLAYGYTF. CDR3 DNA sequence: TGTGCCAGCAGCGTAGCTACGAGACAGGGGGTACTAGCCTATGGCTACACCTTC.

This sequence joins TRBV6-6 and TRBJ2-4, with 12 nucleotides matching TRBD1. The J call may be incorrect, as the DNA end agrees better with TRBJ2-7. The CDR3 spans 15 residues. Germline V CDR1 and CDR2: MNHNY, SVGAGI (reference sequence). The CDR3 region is CASSSGTGGKYEQYF. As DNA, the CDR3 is TGTGCCAGCAGTTCCGGGACAGGGGGCAAGTACGAGCAGTACTTC.

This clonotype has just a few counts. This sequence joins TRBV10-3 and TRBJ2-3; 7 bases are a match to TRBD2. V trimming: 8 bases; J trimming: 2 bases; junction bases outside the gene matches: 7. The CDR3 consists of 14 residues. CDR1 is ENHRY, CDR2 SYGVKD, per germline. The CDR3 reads CAILRELSTDTQYF. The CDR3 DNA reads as TGTGCCATCCTGCGGGAGCTATCCACAGATACGCAGTATTTT.

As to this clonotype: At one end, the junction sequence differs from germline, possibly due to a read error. The CDR3 reads CTSSPQGEKLFF. Written as DNA, the CDR3 is TGTACCAGCAGCCCGCAGGGGGAAAAACTGTTTTTT. The chain employs TRBV7-9 and TRBJ1-4; tentatively, D is TRBD1 (6 bases). The germline CDR1 and CDR2 sequences are SEHNR and FQNEAQ (reference sequence). The CDR3 is 12 amino acids.

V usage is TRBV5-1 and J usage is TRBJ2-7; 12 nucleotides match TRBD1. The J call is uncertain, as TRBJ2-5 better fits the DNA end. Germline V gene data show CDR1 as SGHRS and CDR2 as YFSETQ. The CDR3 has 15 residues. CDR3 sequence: CASSPGQGAEETQYF. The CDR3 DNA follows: TGCGCCAGCAGCCCGGGACAGGGGGCTGAGGAGACCCAGTACTTC.

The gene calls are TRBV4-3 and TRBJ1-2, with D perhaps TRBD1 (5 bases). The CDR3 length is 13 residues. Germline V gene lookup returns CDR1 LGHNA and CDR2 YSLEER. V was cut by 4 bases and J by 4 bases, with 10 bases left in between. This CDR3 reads CASSPGYLYGYTF. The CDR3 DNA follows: TGCGCCAGCAGCCCAGGGTACCTCTATGGCTACACCTTC.

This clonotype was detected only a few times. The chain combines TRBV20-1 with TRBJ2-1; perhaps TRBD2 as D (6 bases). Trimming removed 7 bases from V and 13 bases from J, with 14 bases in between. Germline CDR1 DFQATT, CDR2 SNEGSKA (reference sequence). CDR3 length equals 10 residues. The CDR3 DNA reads TGCAGTGTTGGAGGGATCGCCCAGTTCTTC. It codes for CSVGGIAQFF.

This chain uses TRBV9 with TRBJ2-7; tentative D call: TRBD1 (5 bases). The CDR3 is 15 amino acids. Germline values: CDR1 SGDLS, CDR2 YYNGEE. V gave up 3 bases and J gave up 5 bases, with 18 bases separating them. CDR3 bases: TGTGCCAGCAGCGCAGGGTTGGGAACTTTCGACGAGCAGTACTTC. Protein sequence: CASSAGLGTFDEQYF.

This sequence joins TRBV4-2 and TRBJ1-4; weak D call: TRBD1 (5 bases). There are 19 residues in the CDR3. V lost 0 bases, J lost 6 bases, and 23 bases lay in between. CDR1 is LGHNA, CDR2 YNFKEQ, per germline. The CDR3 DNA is TGTGCCAGCAGCCAAGATCTTATTCACGGGACCCTGCCCCATGAAAAACTGTTTTTT. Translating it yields CASSQDLIHGTLPHEKLFF.

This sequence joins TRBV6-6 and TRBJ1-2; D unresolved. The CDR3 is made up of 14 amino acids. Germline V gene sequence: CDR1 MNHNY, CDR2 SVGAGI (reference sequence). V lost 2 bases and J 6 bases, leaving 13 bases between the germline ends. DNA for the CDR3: TGTGCCAGCAGTTACGTTAGCGAAATCAATGGCTACACCTTC. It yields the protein CASSYVSEINGYTF.

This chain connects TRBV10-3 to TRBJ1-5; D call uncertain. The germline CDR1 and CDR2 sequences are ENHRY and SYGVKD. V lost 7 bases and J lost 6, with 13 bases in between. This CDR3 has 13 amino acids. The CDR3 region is CAINVGLGQPQHF. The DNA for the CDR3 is TGTGCCATCAACGTAGGTTTGGGTCAGCCCCAGCATTTT.

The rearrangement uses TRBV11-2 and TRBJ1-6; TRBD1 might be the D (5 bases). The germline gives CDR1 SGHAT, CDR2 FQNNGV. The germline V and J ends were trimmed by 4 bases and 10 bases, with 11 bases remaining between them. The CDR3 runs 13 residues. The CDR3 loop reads CASSYWRDSPLHF. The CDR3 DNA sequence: TGTGCCAGCAGCTATTGGAGGGACTCACCCCTCCACTTT.

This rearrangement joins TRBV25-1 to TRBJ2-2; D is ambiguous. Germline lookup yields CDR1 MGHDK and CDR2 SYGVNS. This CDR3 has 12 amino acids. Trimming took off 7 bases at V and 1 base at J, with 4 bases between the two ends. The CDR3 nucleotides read TGTGCCAGCACAAAGAACACCGGGGAGCTGTTTTTT. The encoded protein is CASTKNTGELFF.

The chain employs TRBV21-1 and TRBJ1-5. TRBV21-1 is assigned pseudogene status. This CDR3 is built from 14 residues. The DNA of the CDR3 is TGTGCCAGTCCTTGGGGTTTATGCAATCAGCCCCAGCATTTT. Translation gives CASPWGLCNQPQHF.

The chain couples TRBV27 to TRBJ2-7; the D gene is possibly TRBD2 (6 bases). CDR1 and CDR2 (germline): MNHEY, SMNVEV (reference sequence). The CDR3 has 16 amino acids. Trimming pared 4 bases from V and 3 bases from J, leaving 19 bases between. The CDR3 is CASSSTGTGVSYEQYF. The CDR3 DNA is TGTGCCAGCAGTTCAACCGGGACGGGGGTCAGCTACGAGCAGTACTTC.

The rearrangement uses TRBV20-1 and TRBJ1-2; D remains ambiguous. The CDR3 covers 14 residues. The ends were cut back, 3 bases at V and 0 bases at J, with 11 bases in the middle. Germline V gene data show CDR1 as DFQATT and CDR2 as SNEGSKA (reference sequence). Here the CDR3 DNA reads TGCAGTGCTAGTCTTGGGAGAGCTAACTATGGCTACACCTTC. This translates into CSASLGRANYGYTF.

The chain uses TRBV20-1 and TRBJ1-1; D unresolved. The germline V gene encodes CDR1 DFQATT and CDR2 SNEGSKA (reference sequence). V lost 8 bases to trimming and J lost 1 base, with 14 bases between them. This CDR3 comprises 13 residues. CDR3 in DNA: TGCAGTACCGAGAGGGTCCGGAACACTGAAGCTTTCTTT. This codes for CSTERVRNTEAFF.

CDR3 bases: TGTGCCAGCAGACCTAGGGTAAACTCCTACGAGCAGTACTTC. This sequence encodes CASRPRVNSYEQYF. The chain is built from TRBV6-6 and TRBJ2-7, with no clear D. The V gene's germline CDR1 is MNHNY and CDR2 SVGAGI (reference sequence). This CDR3 spans 14 amino acids. V shed 6 bases and J shed 0 bases, with 12 bases lying between them.

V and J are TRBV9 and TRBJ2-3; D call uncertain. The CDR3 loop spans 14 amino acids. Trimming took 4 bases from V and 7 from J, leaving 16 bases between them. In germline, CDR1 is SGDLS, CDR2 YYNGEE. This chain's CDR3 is CASSSQLALNTQYF. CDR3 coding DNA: TGTGCCAGCAGCTCCCAACTGGCTCTAAATACGCAGTATTTT.

CDR3 loop: CAWSVLETGNGYTF. The DNA for the CDR3 is TGTGCCTGGAGTGTACTGGAGACAGGGAACGGCTACACCTTC. The chain recombines TRBV30 with TRBJ1-2, with TRBD1 matching 7 bases. The germline CDR1 and CDR2 sequences are GTSNPN and SVGIG (reference sequence). There are 14 residues in the CDR3. After removal of 0 bases from V and 8 bases from J, the junction contained 9 bases not matched to a gene.

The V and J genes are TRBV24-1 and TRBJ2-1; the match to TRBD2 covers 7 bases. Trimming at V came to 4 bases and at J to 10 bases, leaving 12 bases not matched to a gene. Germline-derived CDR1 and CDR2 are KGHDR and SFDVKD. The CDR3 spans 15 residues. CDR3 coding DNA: TGTGCCACCAGTGAGCCCGGGACTACAGGTGGGGAGCAGTTCTTC. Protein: CATSEPGTTGGEQFF.

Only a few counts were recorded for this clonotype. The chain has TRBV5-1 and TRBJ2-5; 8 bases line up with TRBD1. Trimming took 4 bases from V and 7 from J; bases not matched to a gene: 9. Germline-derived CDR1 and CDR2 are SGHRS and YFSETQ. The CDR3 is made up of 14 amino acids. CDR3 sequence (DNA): TGCGCCAGCAGCCCCGGACAGGGAGGAGCGACCCAGTACTTC. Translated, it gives CASSPGQGGATQYF.

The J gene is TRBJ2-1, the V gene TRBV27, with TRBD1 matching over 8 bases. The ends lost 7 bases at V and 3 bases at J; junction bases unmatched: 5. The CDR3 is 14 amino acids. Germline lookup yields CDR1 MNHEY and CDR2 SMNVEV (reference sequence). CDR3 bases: TGTGCCAGCAATTCCGACAGGGGCTACAATGAGCAGTTCTTC. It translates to CASNSDRGYNEQFF.

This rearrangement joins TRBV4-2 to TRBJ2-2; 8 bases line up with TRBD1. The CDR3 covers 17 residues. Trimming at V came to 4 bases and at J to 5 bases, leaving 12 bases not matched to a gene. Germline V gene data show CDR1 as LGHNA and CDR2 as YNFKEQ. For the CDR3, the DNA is TGTGCCAGCAGCCCCTCCAGGGGGACAGGAAGAACCGGGGAGCTGTTTTTT. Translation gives CASSPSRGTGRTGELFF.

CDR3 sequence (DNA): TGTGCCAGCAGCTTGAGCAGCCAGATCTACGAGCAGTACTTC. It translates to CASSLSSQIYEQYF. The chain has TRBV7-9 and TRBJ2-7; D uncertain. Germline assignment: CDR1 SEHNR and CDR2 FQNEAQ (reference sequence). This CDR3 has 14 residues. V lost 3 bases and J 3 bases, leaving 12 bases between the germline ends.

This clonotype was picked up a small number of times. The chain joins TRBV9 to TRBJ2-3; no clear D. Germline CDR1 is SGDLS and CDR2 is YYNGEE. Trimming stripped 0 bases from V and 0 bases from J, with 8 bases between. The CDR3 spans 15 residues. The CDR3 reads CASSVGVDSTDTQYF. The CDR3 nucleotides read TGTGCCAGCAGCGTAGGAGTGGATAGCACAGATACGCAGTATTTT.

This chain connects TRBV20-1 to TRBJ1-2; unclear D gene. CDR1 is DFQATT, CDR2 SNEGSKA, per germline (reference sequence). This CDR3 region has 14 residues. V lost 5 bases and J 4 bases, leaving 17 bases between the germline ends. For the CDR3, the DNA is TGCAGTGCTCCCCTTTACAAGCGGAGCTATGGCTACACCTTC. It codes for CSAPLYKRSYGYTF.

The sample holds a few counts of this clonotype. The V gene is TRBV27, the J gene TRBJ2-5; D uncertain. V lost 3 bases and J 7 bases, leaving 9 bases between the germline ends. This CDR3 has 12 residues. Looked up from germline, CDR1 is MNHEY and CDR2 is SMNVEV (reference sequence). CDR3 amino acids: CASSFRGGTQYF. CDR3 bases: TGTGCCAGCAGTTTCCGCGGTGGGACCCAGTACTTC.

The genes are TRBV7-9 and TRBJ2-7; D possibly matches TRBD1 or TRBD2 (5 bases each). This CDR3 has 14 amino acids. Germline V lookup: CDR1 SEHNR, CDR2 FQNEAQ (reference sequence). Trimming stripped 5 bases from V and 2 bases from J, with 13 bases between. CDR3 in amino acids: CASSVGDQPYEQYF. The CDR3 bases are TGTGCCAGCAGCGTGGGGGACCAACCCTACGAGCAGTACTTC.

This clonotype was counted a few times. CDR3 sequence reads: CATSGRWSIQYF. The CDR3 coding sequence is TGTGCCACGTCAGGACGGTGGAGCATTCAGTACTTC. The chain employs TRBV28 and TRBJ2-4; D not resolved. V lost 10 bases and J lost 9, with 16 bases in between. CDR1 MDHEN and CDR2 SYDVKM come from the germline V gene. This CDR3 has 12 residues.